The source of this T cell receptor (beta chain) is a study of identical twins. Findings and caveats of the study: Less excess twin sharing appeared in beta out-of-frame sequences. Analyses of zero insertions could, in part, be confounded by invariant MAIT and iNKT cells. Abundant beta clonotypes from cord blood had fewer insertions, unlike memory repertoires, which showed none.

This clonotype showed up just a few times. Its specificity is unknown. The germline V gene encodes CDR1 LGHNT and CDR2 FRNRAP. V lost 0 bases and J lost 2, with 17 bases in between. The CDR3 covers 18 residues. TCRdb reanalysed the 5' RACE reads using MiXCR and keeps one entry per CDR3 protein. Altogether a few hundred thousand distinct CDR3 sequences are present, 9% to 10% being singletons, with the ten largest covering approximately 8.9%. The sequenced sample consisted of naive T cells sorted from blood. The J gene is TRBJ2-1, the V gene TRBV12-5, with D possibly being TRBD2 (6 bases). The origin of this receptor is a woman aged 50 to 65 in good health. CDR3 sequence: CASGLVPGVWRAYNEQFF. The CDR3 DNA is TGTGCTAGTGGTTTGGTACCCGGCGTGTGGAGGGCCTACAATGAGCAGTTCTTC. Variable domain in full (rest from reference TRBV12-5 and TRBJ2-1): DARVTQTPRHKVTEMGQEVTMRCQPILGHNTVFWYRQTMMQGLELLAYFRNRAPLDDSGMPKDRFSAEMPDATLATLKIQPSEPRDSAVYFCASGLVPGVWRAYNEQFFGPGTRLTVL.